This T cell receptor beta chain was found in a study of shared clonotypes between healthy human individuals. This table comes from immunoSEQ multiplex PCR, and its TCRdb copy is limited to in-frame clones, with some not included. Of 2 million to 3 million clones listed, 93% are singletons. V lost 5 bases and J lost 0; bases outside the gene matches: 9. The germline V gene encodes CDR1 SGHTA and CDR2 FQGNSA. This CDR3 region has 16 residues. This TCR derives from a man aged 18 to 29 in good health. Some clones in this sample may be carry-over from other donors' samples. V gene TRBV7-2 combines with J gene TRBJ1-1; TRBD1 matches at 7 bases. The sequenced material came from naive CD4+ T cells from PBMCs. Noted subset: CD45RA+ positively selected. The CDR3 DNA follows: TGTGCCAGCAGCCTTTTTCAAGGGGGCATGAACACTGAAGCTTTCTTT. This sequence encodes CASSLFQGGMNTEAFF.